The following is a T cell receptor (beta chain) sequence with its context. The table came from immunoSEQ multiplex PCR; TCRdb's copy has only in-frame clones and leaves some out. The repertoire has about 140,000 clones, about 90% of them found once; the top ten carry around 3.5%. These data belong to a study of T cell responses to AZD1222 COVID-19 vaccine. The overall study: The study pooled second doses at about 4 or about 12 weeks.

This receptor was identified in an adult in good health. Sample: peripheral blood, taken on day 0 of AZD1222 vaccination.

The CDR3 loop is CASSLGRGSEAFF. DNA of the CDR3: TGTGCCAGCAGCTTGGGACGGGGATCCGAAGCTTTCTTT. The V call is TRBV5-4, the J call TRBJ1-1; D is undetermined. The V gene's germline CDR1 is SGHNT and CDR2 YYREEE (reference sequence). V lost 0 bases, J lost 8 bases, and 11 bases lay in between. This CDR3 is built from 13 residues.